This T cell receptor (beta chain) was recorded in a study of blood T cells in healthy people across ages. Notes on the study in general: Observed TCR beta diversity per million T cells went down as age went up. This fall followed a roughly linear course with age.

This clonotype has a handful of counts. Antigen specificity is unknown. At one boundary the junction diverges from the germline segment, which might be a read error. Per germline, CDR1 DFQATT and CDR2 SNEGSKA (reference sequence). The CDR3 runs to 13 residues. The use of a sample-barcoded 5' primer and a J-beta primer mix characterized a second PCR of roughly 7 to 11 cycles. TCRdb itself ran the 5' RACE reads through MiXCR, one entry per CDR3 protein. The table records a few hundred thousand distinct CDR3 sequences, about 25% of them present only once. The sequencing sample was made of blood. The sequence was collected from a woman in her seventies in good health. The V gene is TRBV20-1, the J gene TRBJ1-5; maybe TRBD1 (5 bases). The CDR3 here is CSAEGPGNRPQHF. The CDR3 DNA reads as TGCAGTGCCGAGGGACCGGGCAATCGGCCCCAGCATTTT.